The rows below give T cell receptor beta chains drawn from one sample of a study of identical twins. TCRdb independently ran MiXCR on the 5' RACE reads; one entry per CDR3 protein. The sample holds around 160,000 distinct CDR3 sequences, 3% to 4% seen once. The sample comprised memory T cells sorted from blood. These receptor sequences come from a man aged 18 to 35 in good health. Each CDR3 is given with its conserved first and last residue. The order of the fields is CDR3 length, J gene, D gene, clone size, V gene, CDR3 DNA, CDR3 protein. The D gene is left open where the match is weak. Each size is once, few, many, or a class for an expanded clone.

16	TRBJ2-2	NA	many	TRBV4-3	TGCGCCAGCAGCCAAGAGAACTACAGGGACACCGGGGAGCTGTTTTTT	CASSQENYRDTGELFF
15	TRBJ2-4	NA	many	TRBV4-2	TGTGCCAGCCCCCGGACAAGTACAGCCAAAAACATTCAGTACTTC	CASPRTSTAKNIQYF
16	TRBJ1-1	NA	many	TRBV15	TGTGCCACCAGCAGAGAGGGGTTCGGCAGGGTAACTGAAGCTTTCTTT	CATSREGFGRVTEAFF
16	TRBJ2-5	TRBD1	many	TRBV24-1	TGTGCCACCAGTGATACGGGGACAGGGACGTTGGAGACCCAGTACTTC	CATSDTGTGTLETQYF
13	TRBJ2-2	NA	many	TRBV12-3/TRBV12-4	TGTGCCAGCAGTTTTCCGAACACCGGGGAGCTGTTTTTT	CASSFPNTGELFF
17	TRBJ1-2	TRBD1	many	TRBV10-3	TGTGCCATCAGTGACCTAGGGACAGGGAGTAACAACTATGGCTACACCTTC	CAISDLGTGSNNYGYTF
16	TRBJ2-7	NA	many	TRBV29-1	TGCAGCGTTGAAGTTTTCTCAGCCCAACTCCTTCCCGAGCAGTACTTC	CSVEVFSAQLLPEQYF
16	TRBJ2-1	TRBD1	many	TRBV29-1	TGCAGCGGGGCACTCGGGACAGGGAGAGCACTCGATGAGCAGTTCTTC	CSGALGTGRALDEQFF
13	TRBJ2-1	TRBD2	many	TRBV12-3/TRBV12-4	TGTGCCAGCAGTTTCGGTAGCGGGAGTGAGCAGTTCTTC	CASSFGSGSEQFF
14	TRBJ2-5	TRBD2	many	TRBV6-2/TRBV6-3	TGTGCCAGCAGTAGGGGGACTAGCCAAGAGACCCAGTACTTC	CASSRGTSQETQYF
14	TRBJ2-7	TRBD1	many	TRBV9	TGTGCCAGCAGTCCTCAACAGGGGGCCTACGAGCAGTACTTC	CASSPQQGAYEQYF
14	TRBJ2-2	NA	many	TRBV7-6	TGTGCCAGCAGCTCTGACCCGAACACCGGGGAGCTGTTTTTT	CASSSDPNTGELFF